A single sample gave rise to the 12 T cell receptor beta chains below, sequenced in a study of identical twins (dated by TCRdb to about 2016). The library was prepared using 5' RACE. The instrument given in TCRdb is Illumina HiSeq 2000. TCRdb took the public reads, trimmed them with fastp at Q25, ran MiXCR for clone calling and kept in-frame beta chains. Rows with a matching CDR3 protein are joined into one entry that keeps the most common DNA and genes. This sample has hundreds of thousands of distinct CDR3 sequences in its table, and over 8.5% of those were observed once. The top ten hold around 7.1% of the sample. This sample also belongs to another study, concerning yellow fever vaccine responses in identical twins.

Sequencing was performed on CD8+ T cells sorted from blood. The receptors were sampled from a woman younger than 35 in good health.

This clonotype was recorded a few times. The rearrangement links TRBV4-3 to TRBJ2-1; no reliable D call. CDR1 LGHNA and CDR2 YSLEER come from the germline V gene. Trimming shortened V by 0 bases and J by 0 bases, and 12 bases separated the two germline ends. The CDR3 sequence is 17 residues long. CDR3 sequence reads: CASSQDPPASSYNEQFF. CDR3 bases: TGCGCCAGCAGCCAAGACCCCCCGGCCAGCTCCTACAATGAGCAGTTCTTC.

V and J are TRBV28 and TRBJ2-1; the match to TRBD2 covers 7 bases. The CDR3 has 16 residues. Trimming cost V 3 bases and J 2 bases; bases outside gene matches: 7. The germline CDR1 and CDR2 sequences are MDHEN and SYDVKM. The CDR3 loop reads CASSFPALAAYNEQFF. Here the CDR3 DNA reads TGTGCCAGCAGTTTCCCTGCCCTAGCGGCCTACAATGAGCAGTTCTTC.

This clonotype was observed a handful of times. The CDR3 spells CSARARTFWRTGFVDEQFF. CDR3 DNA sequence: TGCAGTGCTAGAGCGCGAACCTTCTGGAGGACAGGGTTTGTGGATGAGCAGTTCTTC. The chain couples TRBV20-1 to TRBJ2-1; TRBD1 aligns across 8 bases. The CDR3 consists of 19 residues. Losses at the gene ends were 1 base for V and 8 bases for J; bases not matched to a gene: 22. Per the germline V gene, CDR1 is DFQATT and CDR2 is SNEGSKA (reference sequence).

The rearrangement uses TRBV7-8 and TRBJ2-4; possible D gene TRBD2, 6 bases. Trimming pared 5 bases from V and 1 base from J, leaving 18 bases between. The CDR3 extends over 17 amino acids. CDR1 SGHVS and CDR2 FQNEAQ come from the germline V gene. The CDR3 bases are TGTGCCAGCAGCCCGCCGATGGAGGGATCGGCCAAAAACATTCAGTACTTC. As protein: CASSPPMEGSAKNIQYF.

CDR3 DNA sequence: TGTGCCAGCAGCCGAATCGTCCGGGACGGGCATCGCAATAGCAATCAGCCCCAGCATTTT. This gives the protein CASSRIVRDGHRNSNQPQHF. The chain is built from TRBV6-2 or TRBV6-3 and TRBJ1-5; D might be TRBD1 (5 bases). The CDR3 is made up of 20 amino acids. The ends were cut back, 6 bases at V and 0 bases at J, with 27 bases in the middle. CDR1 and CDR2 from the germline V gene are MNHEY and SVGEGT.

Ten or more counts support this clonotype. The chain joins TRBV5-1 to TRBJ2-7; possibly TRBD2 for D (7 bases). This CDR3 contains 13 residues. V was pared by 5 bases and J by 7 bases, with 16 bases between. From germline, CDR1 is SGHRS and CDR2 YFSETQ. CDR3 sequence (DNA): TGCGCCAGCAGTCCCCGGGGGGCCGGGGAGCAGTACTTC. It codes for CASSPRGAGEQYF.

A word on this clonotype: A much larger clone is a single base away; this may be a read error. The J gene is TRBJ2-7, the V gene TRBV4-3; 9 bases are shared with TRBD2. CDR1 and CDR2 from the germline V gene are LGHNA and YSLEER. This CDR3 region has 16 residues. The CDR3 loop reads CTSSQVWLAGLHEQYF. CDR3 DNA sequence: TGCACCAGCAGCCAAGTGTGGCTAGCGGGACTTCACGAGCAGTACTTC.

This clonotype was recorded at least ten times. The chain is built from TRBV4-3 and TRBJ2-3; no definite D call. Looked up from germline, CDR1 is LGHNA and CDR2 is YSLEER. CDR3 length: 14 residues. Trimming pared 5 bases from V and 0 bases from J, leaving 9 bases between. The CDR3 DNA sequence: TGCGCCAGCAGCAGGACCATCAGCACAGATACGCAGTATTTT. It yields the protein CASSRTISTDTQYF.

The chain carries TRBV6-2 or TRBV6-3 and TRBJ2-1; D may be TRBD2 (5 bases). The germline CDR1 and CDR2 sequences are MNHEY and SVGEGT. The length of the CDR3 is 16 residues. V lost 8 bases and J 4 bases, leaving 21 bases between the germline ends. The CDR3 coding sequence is TGTGCCAGCGGGTCAGCGGACGGTCACCTTTACAATGAGCAGTTCTTC. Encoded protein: CASGSADGHLYNEQFF.

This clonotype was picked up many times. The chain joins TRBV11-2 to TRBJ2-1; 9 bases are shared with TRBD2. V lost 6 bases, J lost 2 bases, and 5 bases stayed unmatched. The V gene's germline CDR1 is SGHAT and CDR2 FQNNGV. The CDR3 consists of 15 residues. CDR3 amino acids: CASSSLAGAYNEQFF. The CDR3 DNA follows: TGTGCCAGCAGTTCATTAGCGGGGGCCTACAATGAGCAGTTCTTC.

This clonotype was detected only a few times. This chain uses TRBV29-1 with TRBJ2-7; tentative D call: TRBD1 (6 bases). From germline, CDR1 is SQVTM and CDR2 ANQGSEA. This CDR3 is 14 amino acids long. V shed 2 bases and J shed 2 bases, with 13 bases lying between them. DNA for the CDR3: TGCAGCGTTGAATCGCCAGGGGAGACCTACGAGCAGTACTTC. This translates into CSVESPGETYEQYF.

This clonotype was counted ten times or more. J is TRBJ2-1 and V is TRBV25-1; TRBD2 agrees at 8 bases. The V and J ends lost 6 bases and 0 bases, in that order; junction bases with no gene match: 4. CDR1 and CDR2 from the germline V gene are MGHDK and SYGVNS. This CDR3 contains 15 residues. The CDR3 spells CASRTSEYSYNEQFF. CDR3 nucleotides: TGTGCCAGCAGGACTAGCGAGTACTCCTACAATGAGCAGTTCTTC. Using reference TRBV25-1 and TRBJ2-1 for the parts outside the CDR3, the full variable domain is EADIYQTPRYLVIGTGKKITLECSQTMGHDKMYWYQQDPGMELHLIHYSYGVNSTEKGDLSSESTVSRIRTEHFPLTLESARPSHTSQYLCASRTSEYSYNEQFFGPGTRLTVL.